This passage covers 11 T cell receptor beta chains from one sample sequenced in a study of cytomegalovirus exposure and HLA in healthy donors. Both 60 Vbeta primers and 13 Jbeta primers went into the PCR. Profiled with immunoSEQ multiplex PCR; TCRdb holds only in-frame clones, not every one. The sample carries approximately 150,000 clones, approximately 73% recorded once. Sequencing was done on a sample of PBMCs. Receptors were obtained from a man aged 45-60 years in good health and CMV-seronegative.

The chain joins TRBV2 to TRBJ2-7; 10 bases line up with TRBD1. CDR1 SNHLY and CDR2 FYNNEI come from the germline V gene. This CDR3 contains 14 residues. V trimming: 3 bases; J trimming: 8 bases; junction bases outside the gene matches: 7. CDR3 sequence reads: CASSDGTGDLKQYF. DNA of the CDR3: TGTGCCAGCAGTGACGGGACAGGGGACTTGAAGCAGTACTTC.

This clone was seen more than once but under ten times. The chain combines TRBV7-2 with TRBJ2-2; 11 nucleotides match TRBD2. Germline CDR1 reads SGHTA; CDR2 reads FQGNSA. The CDR3 has 15 residues. After removal of 6 bases from V and 7 bases from J, the junction contained 7 bases not matched to a gene. This CDR3 reads CASRGTSGIGGELFF. The CDR3, as DNA: TGTGCCAGCAGAGGGACTAGCGGTATCGGCGGGGAGCTGTTTTTT.

This sequence joins TRBV6-5 and TRBJ1-1; D unclear. The germline CDR1 and CDR2 sequences are MNHEY and SVGAGI. V was trimmed by 1 base and J by 1 base, leaving 4 bases between them. CDR3 length equals 13 residues. The CDR3 sequence is CASSYYGNTEAFF. The CDR3 DNA follows: TGTGCCAGCAGTTACTACGGGAACACTGAAGCTTTCTTT.

This chain connects TRBV5-1 to TRBJ1-4; 8 bases are a match to TRBD1. The CDR3 has 15 residues. Losses at the gene ends were 4 bases for V and 7 bases for J; bases not matched to a gene: 9. From germline, CDR1 is SGHRS and CDR2 YFSETQ. The CDR3 nucleotides read TGCGCCAGCAGCGAAGGACAGGGTCCGGGTGAAAAACTGTTTTTT. It specifies CASSEGQGPGEKLFF.

The gene calls are TRBV6-1 and TRBJ1-5, with a weak D call TRBD1 (6 bases). Germline assignment: CDR1 MNHNS and CDR2 SASEGT. This CDR3 is built from 16 residues. The V end lost 2 bases, the J end lost 5 bases, and 16 bases lay between the germline ends. The chain's CDR3 is CASSESRGGGDQPQHF. The DNA for the CDR3 is TGTGCCAGCAGTGAAAGTAGAGGGGGTGGCGATCAGCCCCAGCATTTT.

V is TRBV2 and J is TRBJ1-4, with D hard to call. The germline V and J ends were trimmed by 2 bases and 11 bases, with 18 bases remaining between them. The CDR3 totals 15 residues. The germline CDR1 and CDR2 sequences are SNHLY and FYNNEI. CDR3 loop: CASSERSRDQGKLFF. The CDR3 region has the DNA TGTGCCAGCAGTGAACGAAGCCGGGATCAAGGGAAACTGTTTTTT.

Comments on this clone: The same CDR3 is also encoded by other DNA sequences in this sample. CDR3 bases: TGTGCCAGCAGTTTAATGGGACAGGGTATATATGGCTACACCTTC. Amino acids: CASSLMGQGIYGYTF. The rearrangement uses TRBV28 and TRBJ1-2; the match to TRBD1 covers 9 bases. V shed 2 bases and J 5 bases; nucleotides not matched to a gene: 6. The CDR3 contains 15 residues. Germline CDR1 is MDHEN and CDR2 is SYDVKM.

The V gene is TRBV4-1, the J gene TRBJ1-1, with no clear D. There are 14 residues in the CDR3. Germline V gene lookup returns CDR1 MGHRA and CDR2 YSYEKL. V lost 6 bases, J lost 4 bases, and 15 bases lay in between. DNA of the CDR3: TGCGCCAGCAGTCGGGAGGCCCAAGGCACTGAAGCTTTCTTT. The encoded protein is CASSREAQGTEAFF.

The rearrangement uses TRBV6-6 and TRBJ2-7; the D gene is possibly TRBD2 (6 bases). In germline, CDR1 is MNHNY, CDR2 SVGAGI (reference sequence). V was trimmed by 6 bases and J by 2 bases, leaving 14 bases between them. This CDR3 comprises 14 residues. For the CDR3, the DNA is TGTGCCAGCAGGACGGAGGGAGTCACCTACGAGCAGTACTTC. This codes for CASRTEGVTYEQYF.

This clone came up a few times. The chain has TRBV5-1 and TRBJ1-5; 7 bases agree with TRBD1. V lost 4 bases and J lost 2; bases outside the gene matches: 6. Germline CDR1 and CDR2: SGHRS and YFSETQ. The CDR3 loop spans 15 amino acids. As DNA, the CDR3 is TGCGCCAGCAGCCCGACAGGGAATGGCAATCAGCCCCAGCATTTT. It codes for CASSPTGNGNQPQHF.

The sample holds a few counts of this clone. V is TRBV2 and J is TRBJ2-1, with 9 nucleotides matching TRBD2. V shed 7 bases and J 7 bases; nucleotides not matched to a gene: 8. CDR3 size: 14 residues. From germline, CDR1 is SNHLY and CDR2 FYNNEI. CDR3 residues: CASNLAGMWNEQFF. DNA for the CDR3: TGTGCCAGCAATCTAGCGGGGATGTGGAATGAGCAGTTCTTC.